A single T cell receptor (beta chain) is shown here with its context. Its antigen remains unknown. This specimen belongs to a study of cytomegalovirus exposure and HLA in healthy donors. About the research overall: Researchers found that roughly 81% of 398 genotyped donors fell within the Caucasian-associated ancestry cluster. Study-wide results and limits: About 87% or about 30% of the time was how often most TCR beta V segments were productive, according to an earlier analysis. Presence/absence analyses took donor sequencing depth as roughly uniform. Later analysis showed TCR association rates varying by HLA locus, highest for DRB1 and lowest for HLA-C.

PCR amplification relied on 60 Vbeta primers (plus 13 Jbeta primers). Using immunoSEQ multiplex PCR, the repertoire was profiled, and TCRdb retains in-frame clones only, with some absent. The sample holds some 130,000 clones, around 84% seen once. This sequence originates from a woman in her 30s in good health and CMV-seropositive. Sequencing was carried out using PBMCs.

CDR3 in DNA: TGTGCCAGCACCGCTCCGGGGAAGGGGGCGAATTCACCCCTCCACTTT. Translated, it gives CASTAPGKGANSPLHF. The chain links TRBV5-5 to TRBJ1-6, with TRBD1 matching over 7 bases. The CDR3 is 16 residues long. Trimming cost V 6 bases and J 7 bases; bases outside gene matches: 13. CDR1 and CDR2 from the germline V gene are SGHKS and YYEKEE (reference sequence).